These T cell receptor beta chains were read from a single sample in a study of brain metastases from non-small cell lung cancer. Data came from immunoSEQ multiplex PCR; TCRdb stores just in-frame clones and leaves some out. The sample contains more than 800 clones, about 79% of which appear only once. The sample comprised tumor-adjacent normal tissue. The receptors come from a donor at least 40 years old with non-small cell lung cancer. Each CDR3 is given with its conserved first and last residue. A D gene is named only where the DNA matches it firmly. Only some rows state a clone size, as once, few, many or a class for expanded clones.

CDR3 DNA	CDR3 protein	D gene	clone size	V gene	J gene
TGCACCTCTTCGGAGGGCACCCAAGAGACCCAGTACTTC	CTSSEGTQETQYF	NA	once	TRBV29-1	TRBJ2-5
TGTGCCAGCAGTGAAGAGGGGACTAATGAAAAACTGTTTTTT	CASSEEGTNEKLFF	NA	NA	TRBV2	TRBJ1-4
TGCAGCGTTGGAAACACAGGGACGAACACCGGGGAGCTGTTTTTT	CSVGNTGTNTGELFF	NA	NA	TRBV29-1	TRBJ2-2
TGTGCCAGCAGCCCTAGCTACATGAACACTGAAGCTTTCTTT	CASSPSYMNTEAFF	NA	NA	TRBV5-5	TRBJ1-1
TGTGCCAGCAGCCAAGCGGGGCTTGAAGCTTTCTTT	CASSQAGLEAFF	NA	NA	TRBV14	TRBJ1-1
TGTGCCAGCAGCCTCCTAGCGGGACTATACAATGAGCAGTTCTTC	CASSLLAGLYNEQFF	TRBD2	NA	TRBV5-5	TRBJ2-1
TGTGCCATCAGGGGAGTAGAGACCCAGTACTTC	CAIRGVETQYF	NA	NA	TRBV10-3	TRBJ2-5
TGTGCTAGTGGCGACTATGGCTACACCTTC	CASGDYGYTF	NA	NA	TRBV12-5	TRBJ1-2
TGCGCCACCTCCTCGGTGAGCCGATTGGAGGAGCAGTTCTTC	CATSSVSRLEEQFF	NA	few	TRBV4-1	TRBJ2-1
TGTGCCAGCACCATTAGTAGGCGGGGGAAGGAGACCCAGTACTTC	CASTISRRGKETQYF	TRBD2	NA	TRBV5-6	TRBJ2-5
TGTGCCAGCACCGTAGCGGGAGGCGACGAGCAGTACTTC	CASTVAGGDEQYF	TRBD2	NA	TRBV11-3	TRBJ2-7
TGTGCCAGCAGCTTTGGGGGGCTGACAGGGTGGATCACCGGGGAGCTGTTTTTT	CASSFGGLTGWITGELFF	NA	NA	TRBV5-4	TRBJ2-2
TGTGCTAGTGCCCTCGGGGGACAGGGGGCCTACGAGCAGTACTTC	CASALGGQGAYEQYF	TRBD1	NA	TRBV12-5	TRBJ2-7
TGTGCCAGCAGCCAACCCCTTGAGGTAACCGGCACAGATACGCAGTATTTT	CASSQPLEVTGTDTQYF	NA	NA	TRBV3-1/TRBV3-2	TRBJ2-3
TGTGCCAGTAGTATCGGGGGCTCTGGGGCCAACGTCCTGACTTTC	CASSIGGSGANVLTF	NA	NA	TRBV19	TRBJ2-6
TGCGCCAGCAGCTACGGACTAGCGGAAGAGACCCAGTACTTC	CASSYGLAEETQYF	TRBD2	few	TRBV5-1	TRBJ2-5
TGTGCCAGCAGGCGGACAAGGGACACAGATACGCAGTATTTT	CASRRTRDTDTQYF	NA	NA	TRBV2	TRBJ2-3
TGTGCCAGCAGTGAAGGCAGGGGAAATCAGCCCCAGCATTTT	CASSEGRGNQPQHF	NA	NA	TRBV2	TRBJ1-5
TGTGCCAGCAGCGACGGGACAGCCTGGGAGCAGTACTTC	CASSDGTAWEQYF	TRBD1	NA	TRBV5-4	TRBJ2-7
TGTGCCAGCAGCACCTGGAAGTACGAGCAGTACTTC	CASSTWKYEQYF	NA	NA	TRBV5-6	TRBJ2-7
TGTGCCAGCAGCCAAGGGACGCGCTCTGGAAACACCATATATTTT	CASSQGTRSGNTIYF	NA	NA	TRBV3-1/TRBV3-2	TRBJ1-3
TGTGCCACCAGTGACAATACAGGGATTGAAAAACTGTTTTTT	CATSDNTGIEKLFF	NA	NA	TRBV24-1	TRBJ1-4
TGTGCCAGCAGCCAAGACAACTCTGGGGCCAACGTCCTGACTTTC	CASSQDNSGANVLTF	NA	NA	TRBV4-2	TRBJ2-6
TGCAGCGTTGCCCCCGGGGACTCACCGATACACAATGAGCAGTTCTTC	CSVAPGDSPIHNEQFF	NA	NA	TRBV29-1	TRBJ2-1
TGTGCCAGCAGCCAAGATAGCCCATGGAAGGACACGAACACTGAAGCTTTCTTT	CASSQDSPWKDTNTEAFF	NA	NA	TRBV4-2	TRBJ1-1
TGTGCCAGCAGCTGGGCGGGAGTCAATGAGCAGTACTTC	CASSWAGVNEQYF	TRBD2	NA	TRBV5-6	TRBJ2-7
TGCGCCAGCAGCCAAGAAAGCACAGATACGCAGTATTTT	CASSQESTDTQYF	NA	NA	TRBV4-1	TRBJ2-3
TGTGCCAGCTCTCCGGACACCGATAGAAATTCACCCCTCCACTTT	CASSPDTDRNSPLHF	NA	NA	TRBV18	TRBJ1-6
TGTGCCTGGGTTACCAAGGTACCGACCTACGAGCAGTACTTC	CAWVTKVPTYEQYF	NA	large	TRBV30	TRBJ2-7
TGTGCCAGCAGTTATTGGCCCGGGGAGCTGTTTTTT	CASSYWPGELFF	NA	NA	TRBV6-2/TRBV6-3	TRBJ2-2
TGTGCCAGCAGGGCGGGTGGCCGCTCCTACGAGCAGTACTTC	CASRAGGRSYEQYF	NA	NA	TRBV6-5	TRBJ2-7
TGTGCCAGCTCACCAGTCCGCTCTGGGGCCAACGTCCTGACTTTC	CASSPVRSGANVLTF	NA	NA	TRBV18	TRBJ2-6
TGTGCCAGCAGCGTAGCTCCGACGGCTGACAATGAGCAGTTCTTC	CASSVAPTADNEQFF	NA	NA	TRBV9	TRBJ2-1
TGCAGCGTGCAATCCCTCGGGGAAAATCAACCCCAGCATTTT	CSVQSLGENQPQHF	NA	NA	TRBV29-1	TRBJ1-5
TGTGCCAGCAGTTACTCGTCGGGGTACAATGAGCAGTTCTTC	CASSYSSGYNEQFF	NA	few	TRBV6-2/TRBV6-3	TRBJ2-1
TGTGCCAGCAGTTTAGAGGGGTCTCTGCCCCAGTACTTC	CASSLEGSLPQYF	NA	few	TRBV27	TRBJ2-5
TGTGCCTGGAGTTTGACAGGGAAAAATACGGAAGACTATGGCTACACCTTC	CAWSLTGKNTEDYGYTF	TRBD1	few	TRBV30	TRBJ1-2
TGTGCCAGCAGATTCGACAGGGGGAGGACCGAGCAGTACTTC	CASRFDRGRTEQYF	TRBD1	once	TRBV5-5	TRBJ2-7
TGTGCCAGCAGCTTAGCGGGAGGGTCCAATGAGCAGTTCTTC	CASSLAGGSNEQFF	TRBD2	NA	TRBV7-2	TRBJ2-1
TGTGCCAGCAAGGGTGGGACTAACTCCTACGAGCAGTACTTC	CASKGGTNSYEQYF	TRBD2	NA	TRBV2	TRBJ2-7
TGCGCCAGCAGCCCCTATCCCGGGACAGGGTACGCTGGGGCCAACGTCCTGACTTTC	CASSPYPGTGYAGANVLTF	TRBD1	NA	TRBV4-1	TRBJ2-6
TGTGCCAGCAGCTCCCAAACAGGGTCCTATGGCTACACCTTC	CASSSQTGSYGYTF	NA	NA	TRBV7-2	TRBJ1-2
TGCGCCAGCAGCCGCGAACCGACAGAGAACACCGGGGAGCTGTTTTTT	CASSREPTENTGELFF	NA	NA	TRBV4-1	TRBJ2-2
TGTGCCAGCAGTTACCCCCCAGGGGGCGGCTACACCTTC	CASSYPPGGGYTF	TRBD1	NA	TRBV6-6	TRBJ1-2